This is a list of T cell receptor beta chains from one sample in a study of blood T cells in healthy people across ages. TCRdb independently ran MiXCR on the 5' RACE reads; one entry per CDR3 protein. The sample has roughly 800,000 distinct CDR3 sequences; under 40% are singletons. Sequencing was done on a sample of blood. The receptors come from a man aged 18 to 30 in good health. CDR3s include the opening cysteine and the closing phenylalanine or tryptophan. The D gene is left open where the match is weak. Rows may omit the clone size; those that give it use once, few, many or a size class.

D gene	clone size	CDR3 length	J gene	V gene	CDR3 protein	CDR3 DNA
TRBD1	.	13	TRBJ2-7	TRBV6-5	CASTPGQGLQQYF	TGTGCCAGCACTCCGGGACAGGGGTTGCAGCAGTACTTC
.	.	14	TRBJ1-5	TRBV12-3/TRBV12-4	CASSVGPANQPQHF	TGTGCCAGCAGTGTAGGACCAGCGAATCAGCCCCAGCATTTT
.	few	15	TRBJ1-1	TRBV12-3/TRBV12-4	CASSQDLGEGAEAFF	TGTGCCAGCAGTCAAGACTTGGGGGAAGGGGCTGAAGCTTTCTTT
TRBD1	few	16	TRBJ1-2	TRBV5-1	CASSLATGQGLYGYTF	TGCGCCAGCAGCTTGGCCACGGGACAGGGGCTCTATGGCTACACCTTC
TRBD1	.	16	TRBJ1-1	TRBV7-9	CAGSSTGGKGDTEAFF	TGTGCCGGCAGCTCTACAGGGGGGAAGGGGGACACTGAAGCTTTCTTT
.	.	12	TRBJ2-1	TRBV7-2	CASSPWGDEQFF	TGTGCCAGCAGCCCTTGGGGGGATGAGCAGTTCTTC
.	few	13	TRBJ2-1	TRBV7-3	CASSSRAYNEQFF	TGTGCCAGCAGCTCCAGGGCGTACAATGAGCAGTTCTTC
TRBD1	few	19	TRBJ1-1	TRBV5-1	CASSLEVWQGGIKNTEAFF	TGCGCCAGCAGCTTGGAGGTTTGGCAGGGGGGAATAAAGAACACTGAAGCTTTCTTT
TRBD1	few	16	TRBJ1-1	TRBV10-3	CAISESGTGKNTEAFF	TGTGCCATCAGTGAGTCCGGGACAGGGAAGAACACTGAAGCTTTCTTT
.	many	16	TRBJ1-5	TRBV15	CATSRRVRGENQPQHF	TGTGCCACCAGCAGAAGAGTGAGGGGAGAAAATCAGCCCCAGCATTTT
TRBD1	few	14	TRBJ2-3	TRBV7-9	CASTWTGRSDTQYF	TGTGCCAGCACGTGGACAGGGCGTTCAGATACGCAGTATTTT
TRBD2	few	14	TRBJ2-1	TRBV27	CASSRGVAWDEQFF	TGTGCCAGCTCCCGGGGGGTAGCTTGGGATGAGCAGTTCTTC
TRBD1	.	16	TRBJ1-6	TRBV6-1	CASSEQRQGANSPLHF	TGTGCCAGCAGTGAGCAACGACAGGGGGCTAATTCACCCCTCCACTTT
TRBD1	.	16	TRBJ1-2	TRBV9	CASSVGGTATLDGYTF	TGTGCCAGCAGCGTTGGCGGGACAGCAACCCTAGATGGCTACACCTTC
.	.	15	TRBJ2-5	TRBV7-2	CASSSGLGLVETQYF	TGTGCCAGCAGCTCAGGACTGGGATTGGTAGAGACCCAGTACTTC
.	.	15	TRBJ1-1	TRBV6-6	CASRVAERVNTEAFF	TGTGCCAGCAGAGTCGCCGAGCGGGTGAACACTGAAGCTTTCTTT
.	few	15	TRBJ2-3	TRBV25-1	CASSETRTSTDTQYF	TGTGCCAGCAGTGAGACACGGACCAGCACAGATACGCAGTATTTT
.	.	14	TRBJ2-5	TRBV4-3	CASSQWEEQETQYF	TGCGCCAGCAGCCAATGGGAGGAACAAGAGACCCAGTACTTC
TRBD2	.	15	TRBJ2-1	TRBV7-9	CASSYRGGYYNEQFF	TGTGCCAGCAGCTATCGGGGGGGCTATTACAATGAGCAGTTCTTC
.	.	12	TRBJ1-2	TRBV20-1	CGARFPSGGYTF	TGCGGTGCTAGATTCCCTTCGGGGGGCTACACCTTC
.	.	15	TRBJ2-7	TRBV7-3	CASSLVVGSYNEQYF	TGTGCCAGCAGCTTGGTAGTGGGGAGTTACAATGAGCAGTACTTC
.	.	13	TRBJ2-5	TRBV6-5	CASSYSSRDPQYF	TGTGCCAGCAGTTACTCGTCCAGGGACCCCCAGTACTTC
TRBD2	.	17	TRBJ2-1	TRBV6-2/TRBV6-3	CASSTLSGTSFYNEQFF	TGTGCCAGCAGTACACTTTCGGGGACTAGCTTTTACAATGAGCAGTTCTTC
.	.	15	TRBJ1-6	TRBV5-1	CASSPIGTDNSPLHF	TGCGCCAGCAGCCCGATCGGGACCGATAATTCACCCCTCCACTTT
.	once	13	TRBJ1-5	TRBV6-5	CASRDGHNQPQHF	TGTGCCAGCAGGGACGGGCACAATCAGCCCCAGCATTTT
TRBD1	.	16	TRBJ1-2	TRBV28	CASSFPSGQGAVGYTF	TGTGCCAGCAGTTTCCCATCAGGGCAGGGGGCCGTCGGCTACACCTTC
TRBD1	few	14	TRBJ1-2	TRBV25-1	CASSSARTGPGYTF	TGTGCCAGCAGTTCGGCTAGGACAGGGCCCGGCTACACCTTC
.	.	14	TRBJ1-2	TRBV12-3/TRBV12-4	CASSVRMGDTGYTF	TGTGCCAGCAGTGTTCGTATGGGAGATACGGGCTACACCTTC
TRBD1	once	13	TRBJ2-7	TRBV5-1	CASSETGGAEQYF	TGCGCCAGCAGCGAGACAGGGGGTGCCGAGCAGTACTTC
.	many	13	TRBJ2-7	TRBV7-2	CASSAGLAHEQYF	TGTGCCAGCAGCGCCGGGCTAGCCCACGAGCAGTACTTC
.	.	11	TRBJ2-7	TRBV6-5	CASSSSLEQYF	TGTGCCAGCAGTTCGTCTCTGGAGCAGTACTTC
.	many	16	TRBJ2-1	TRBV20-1	CSARDPWGSSYNEQFF	TGCAGTGCTAGGGATCCCTGGGGGAGCTCCTACAATGAGCAGTTCTTC
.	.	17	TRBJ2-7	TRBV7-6	CASSLAPPAQGSHEQYF	TGTGCCAGCAGCTTAGCGCCTCCTGCGCAGGGTAGTCACGAGCAGTACTTC
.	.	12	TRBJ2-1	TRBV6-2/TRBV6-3	CASSHLYNEQFF	TGTGCCAGCAGTCACCTATACAATGAGCAGTTCTTC
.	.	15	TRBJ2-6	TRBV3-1	CASSHEWSGANVPTF	TGTGCCAGCAGCCATGAGTGGTCTGGGGCCAACGTCCCGACTTTC
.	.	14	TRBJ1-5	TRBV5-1	CASSLENRAQPQHF	TGCGCCAGCAGCTTGGAGAACAGGGCGCAGCCCCAGCATTTT
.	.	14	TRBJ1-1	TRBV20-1	CSARGGQPNTEAFF	TGCAGTGCTAGGGGCGGGCAGCCGAACACTGAAGCTTTCTTT
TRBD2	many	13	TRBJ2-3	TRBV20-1	CSAPSGRADTQYF	TGCAGTGCCCCTAGCGGTCGTGCAGATACGCAGTATTTT
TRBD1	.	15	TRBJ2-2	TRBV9	CASSVETGGSGELFF	TGTGCCAGCAGCGTCGAGACAGGGGGCTCCGGGGAGCTGTTTTTT
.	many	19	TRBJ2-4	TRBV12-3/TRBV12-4	CASSLTSVSWDLAKNIQYF	TGTGCCAGCAGTTTAACATCTGTGTCCTGGGACTTGGCCAAAAACATTCAGTACTTC
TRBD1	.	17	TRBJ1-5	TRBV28	CASGVVSGQNSNQPQHF	TGTGCCAGCGGGGTTGTTTCGGGACAGAATAGCAATCAGCCCCAGCATTTT
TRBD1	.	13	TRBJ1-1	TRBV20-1	CSAITDRDTEAFF	TGCAGTGCGATAACCGACAGGGACACTGAAGCTTTCTTT
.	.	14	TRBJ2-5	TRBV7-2	CASSLGTDGGTQYF	TGTGCCAGCAGCTTGGGTACGGACGGGGGGACCCAGTACTTC
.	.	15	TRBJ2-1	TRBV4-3	CASSHPEGRDNEQFF	TGCGCCAGCAGCCACCCCGAGGGAAGGGACAATGAGCAGTTCTTC
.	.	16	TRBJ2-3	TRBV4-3	CASSPRQVTGTDTQYF	TGCGCCAGCAGCCCCAGACAGGTTACCGGCACAGATACGCAGTATTTT
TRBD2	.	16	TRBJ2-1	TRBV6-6	CASSRLAGVTNDEQFF	TGTGCCAGCAGCCGACTAGCGGGGGTTACGAACGATGAGCAGTTCTTC
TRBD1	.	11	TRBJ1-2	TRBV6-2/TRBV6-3	CASGQGHGYTF	TGTGCCAGCGGACAGGGCCATGGCTACACCTTC
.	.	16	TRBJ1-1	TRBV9	CASSVGVDGGGSEAFF	TGTGCCAGCAGCGTAGGCGTGGATGGGGGAGGGTCTGAAGCTTTCTTT
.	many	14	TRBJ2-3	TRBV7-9	CASSPIGSLDTQYF	TGTGCCAGCAGCCCGATAGGATCCCTGGATACGCAGTATTTT
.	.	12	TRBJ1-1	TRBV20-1	CSARDTGAEAFF	TGCAGTGCTAGAGATACGGGGGCTGAAGCTTTCTTT